What follows describes a single T cell receptor (beta chain). Its cognate antigen has yet to be identified. The record has no base qualities; no much larger clone is one base away. Donors were a few dozen systemically healthy Caucasian individuals from Russia aged 6 to 90 years. Around 10 milliliters of peripheral blood were collected from each donor into EDTA-treated Vacutainer tubes. PBMCs were isolated by Ficoll-Paque density-gradient centrifugation, with at least 6 million obtained per sample. Total RNA, at least 5.5 micrograms per sample, was extracted from PBMCs with Trizol reagent. For every donor, an aliquot of PBMCs went through flow cytometry to measure the percentages of naive CD45RAhigh/CD27high T cells. These data originate in a study of blood T cells in healthy people across ages (dated by TCRdb to 2013 to 2016). General notes on the study: Template switching captured roughly one uniquely barcoded TCR beta cDNA molecule per two T cells in model experiments. To track age-related changes in TCR beta repertoire diversity, the study relied on deep sequencing normalized with unique cDNA molecular identifiers. The donors were divided into four age groups: young (average 16 years), middle-aged (approximately 39), aged (approximately 62) and long-lived (about 79). To avoid experimental bias, donors of different ages were spread randomly across the sequencing lanes. Two additional independent replicas of 1 million unique cDNA reads from the same blood draw were analyzed for two donors (one aged 18 to 30 and one aged 80 or older).

The method was 5' RACE. The reads were generated on an Illumina HiSeq 2500. A second PCR of roughly 7 to 11 cycles was performed with a sample-barcoded 5' primer and a J-beta primer mix. A template-switch 5' adaptor carrying 12 random nucleotides introduced a unique molecular identifier onto each TCR beta cDNA molecule. At least 2.5 million CDR3-containing paired-end reads were obtained from each sample. All of the RNA was converted into first-strand cDNA using the Mint cDNA synthesis kit, with a TRBC-specific oligonucleotide serving as the primer. Following uracil-DNA glycosylase treatment, all cDNA underwent a first 18-cycle PCR with the universal primers M1SS and BC2_uni_R. The study's processing was this. Each sample was normalized by randomly selecting 1 million high-quality reads, each carrying a distinct molecular identifier. Reads sharing molecular identifiers were discarded rather than binned into consensus sequences. CDR3 identification, clonotype clustering and error correction used MiTCR with a Q25 quality threshold and the strictest error-elimination algorithm. Lower-bound total TCR beta diversity was estimated with a nonparametric unseen species model using Euler transformation. Clones were called with MiXCR by TCRdb after fastp trimmed the public reads at Q25, and only in-frame beta chains were retained. Identical CDR3 protein sequences are pooled into one entry, listed with their most common genes and DNA. V and J calls and clone size were set by TCRdb, not the authors. For this sample the table gives about 1.1 million distinct CDR3 sequences, of which roughly two fifths were detected only once. Roughly 14% of the sample comes from the top ten.

From the germline V gene (reference sequence), CDR1 is DFQATT and CDR2 is SNEGSKA. The junction carries 12 bases between V and J, which are trimmed by 5 bases and 2 bases respectively. The CDR3 has 13 amino acids, counting the end cysteine and phenylalanine. Just the 39-base CDR3 DNA is kept, in frame starting at base 1. Results and caveats for the whole study, not just this receptor: Compared with the aged group, the long-lived group had more naive CD4+ T cells, fewer expanded clones and increased TCR diversity, a pattern suggesting age selection. Because profiling used bulk unsorted PBMCs, naive and antigen-experienced compartments could not be compared conclusively. The CMV infection status of donors was not known, potentially confounding age-related changes in expanded clonotypes. Estimates of total diversity from one million sequenced T cells were regarded as lower bounds and underestimates. Observed TCR beta diversity correlated strongly with the percentage of naive T cells measured by flow cytometry. As age increased, observed TCR beta diversity per million T cells dropped in a roughly linear way, and a significant reduction was already evident by age 40.

This receptor chain uses TRBV20-1 and TRBJ1-2; the D gene identity is not certain. The sequence was collected from a man younger than 30 in good health. Sequencing was done on a sample of blood. The nucleotide sequence is TGCAGTGCTCGGCAGCACTCGAACTATGGCTACACCTTC. It specifies CSARQHSNYGYTF.